The source of this T cell receptor beta chain is a study of Ad26.COV2.S vaccination and SARS-CoV-2 variants. Study details: Donor joined the COV1001 Ad26.COV2.S trial arm. Study-wide findings and caveats: Comparability of non-spike TCR breadth was observed across vaccine and placebo recipients. The placebo group had lower spike-specific TCR breadth than the vaccine recipients did.

A word on this clone: No antigen is known for it.

Per germline, CDR1 LNHDA and CDR2 SQIVND (reference sequence). The CDR3 contains 13 residues. Trimming removed 5 bases at V and 2 bases at J, with 7 bases between. The repertoire was sequenced with immunoSEQ multiplex PCR; TCRdb's copy has only in-frame clones and lacks some. The sample yields approximately 350,000 clones, 83% seen once. The sample's treatment: around 19 received Ad26.COV2.S at low or high dose, single or two shots; a few received placebo; per-sample allocation not given. Collection of samples fell on day 63 after the first vaccine or placebo injection. Sequenced material: peripheral blood, taken in a trial of Ad26.COV2.S vaccine versus placebo. The TCR originated in a person aged 18-65 years who received the Ad26.COV2.S COVID-19 vaccine or a placebo. The chain carries TRBV19 and TRBJ1-3; D remains unclear. CDR3 nucleotides: TGTGCCAGTAGTCGGGAGACTGGAAACACCATATATTTT. This translates into CASSRETGNTIYF.